These T cell receptor beta chains were read from a single sample in a study of early T cells in non-severe SARS-CoV-2 infection. Via MiXCR, TCRdb re-called the 5' RACE reads, giving one row per CDR3 protein. The table lists just under 60,000 distinct CDR3 sequences, roughly 7.7% of them singletons, with more than 3% in the top ten. Sequenced sample: whole blood. These TCRs come from an adult who was a healthcare worker with PCR-confirmed SARS-CoV-2 infection or an uninfected control (not recorded which). The CDR3 runs from the conserved cysteine through the conserved F or W. D genes are given only for firm matches. Where a row states a size, it is once, few, many or the class of an expanded clone; other rows omit it.

cdr3_length: 15; clone_size: many; v_call: TRBV7-2; d_call: .; j_call: TRBJ2-3; cdr3_aa: CASSLQRAGTDTQYF; cdr3_nt: TGTGCCAGCAGCTTACAGCGGGCTGGCACAGATACGCAGTATTTT
cdr3_length: 15; clone_size: many; v_call: TRBV7-9; d_call: .; j_call: TRBJ2-7; cdr3_aa: CASSSRVRNSYEQYF; cdr3_nt: TGTGCCAGCAGCTCTAGGGTTCGAAACTCCTACGAGCAGTACTTC
cdr3_length: 15; clone_size: medium-sized; v_call: TRBV27; d_call: .; j_call: TRBJ2-7; cdr3_aa: CASSLYGNPRYEQYF; cdr3_nt: TGTGCCAGCAGCCTCTACGGGAACCCCCGCTACGAGCAGTACTTC
cdr3_length: 14; clone_size: many; v_call: TRBV30; d_call: .; j_call: TRBJ2-1; cdr3_aa: CAWSEGLTYNEQFF; cdr3_nt: TGTGCCTGGAGTGAGGGACTCACATACAATGAGCAGTTCTTC
cdr3_length: 17; clone_size: many; v_call: TRBV5-1; d_call: TRBD1; j_call: TRBJ1-1; cdr3_aa: CASSPGRTGVLNTEAFF; cdr3_nt: TGCGCCAGCAGCCCGGGCAGGACAGGGGTTTTGAACACTGAAGCTTTCTTT
cdr3_length: 16; clone_size: many; v_call: TRBV11-1; d_call: .; j_call: TRBJ2-1; cdr3_aa: CASSLLFMRDFNEQFF; cdr3_nt: TGTGCCAGCAGCCTGCTTTTTATGAGGGACTTCAATGAGCAGTTCTTC
cdr3_length: 16; clone_size: .; v_call: TRBV20-1; d_call: TRBD1; j_call: TRBJ2-7; cdr3_aa: CSARGGTRTGTYEQYF; cdr3_nt: TGCAGTGCTAGAGGGGGAACTCGGACAGGCACCTACGAGCAGTACTTC
cdr3_length: 16; clone_size: many; v_call: TRBV24-1; d_call: TRBD2; j_call: TRBJ2-7; cdr3_aa: CAIPPSGRTRSYEQYF; cdr3_nt: TGTGCCATCCCGCCTAGCGGGAGGACTCGCTCCTACGAGCAGTACTTC
cdr3_length: 15; clone_size: few; v_call: TRBV2; d_call: .; j_call: TRBJ1-2; cdr3_aa: CASSSRDGENYGYTF; cdr3_nt: TGTGCCAGCAGTTCCCGCGATGGGGAGAACTATGGCTACACCTTC
cdr3_length: 13; clone_size: many; v_call: TRBV29-1; d_call: .; j_call: TRBJ2-1; cdr3_aa: CSALLWSYNEQFF; cdr3_nt: TGCAGCGCCCTACTTTGGAGTTACAATGAGCAGTTCTTC
cdr3_length: 15; clone_size: few; v_call: TRBV27; d_call: TRBD2; j_call: TRBJ2-1; cdr3_aa: CASSFRTSGSAEQFF; cdr3_nt: TGTGCCAGCAGTTTTAGGACTAGCGGGAGCGCAGAGCAGTTCTTC
cdr3_length: 16; clone_size: few; v_call: TRBV7-2; d_call: TRBD1; j_call: TRBJ2-3; cdr3_aa: CASSSGTGIRTDTQYF; cdr3_nt: TGTGCCAGCAGCTCCGGGACAGGGATCAGGACAGATACGCAGTATTTT
cdr3_length: 12; clone_size: many; v_call: TRBV12-3/TRBV12-4; d_call: .; j_call: TRBJ2-1; cdr3_aa: CASSLGGYEQFF; cdr3_nt: TGTGCCAGCAGTTTAGGCGGGTATGAGCAGTTCTTC
cdr3_length: 15; clone_size: few; v_call: TRBV7-9; d_call: TRBD2; j_call: TRBJ2-2; cdr3_aa: CASSLIAGVAGELFF; cdr3_nt: TGTGCCAGCAGCTTAATAGCGGGAGTGGCCGGGGAGCTGTTTTTT
cdr3_length: 14; clone_size: .; v_call: TRBV27; d_call: .; j_call: TRBJ2-7; cdr3_aa: CASSLLASSYEQYF; cdr3_nt: TGTGCCAGCAGTTTACTAGCCTCCTCCTACGAGCAGTACTTC
cdr3_length: 14; clone_size: few; v_call: TRBV20-1; d_call: .; j_call: TRBJ2-7; cdr3_aa: CSAREGDIINEQYF; cdr3_nt: TGCAGTGCTAGAGAGGGTGATATAATCAACGAGCAGTACTTC
cdr3_length: 13; clone_size: few; v_call: TRBV28; d_call: .; j_call: TRBJ1-1; cdr3_aa: CASTLTANTEAFF; cdr3_nt: TGTGCCAGCACCCTGACGGCGAACACTGAAGCTTTCTTT
cdr3_length: 14; clone_size: many; v_call: TRBV27; d_call: TRBD2; j_call: TRBJ2-3; cdr3_aa: CASSVGGRIDTQYF; cdr3_nt: TGTGCCAGCAGTGTTGGCGGGAGAATAGATACGCAGTATTTT
cdr3_length: 13; clone_size: .; v_call: TRBV11-2; d_call: .; j_call: TRBJ1-5; cdr3_aa: CASSLGGPQPQHF; cdr3_nt: TGTGCCAGCAGCTTAGGGGGGCCTCAGCCCCAGCATTTT
cdr3_length: 15; clone_size: .; v_call: TRBV28; d_call: .; j_call: TRBJ2-4; cdr3_aa: CASSDPKWGKNIQYF; cdr3_nt: TGTGCCAGCAGTGACCCTAAGTGGGGCAAAAACATTCAGTACTTC
cdr3_length: 16; clone_size: .; v_call: TRBV7-7; d_call: .; j_call: TRBJ2-5; cdr3_aa: CASSLGRTTRDETQYF; cdr3_nt: TGTGCCAGCAGCTTAGGCCGGACAACTCGGGACGAGACCCAGTACTTC
cdr3_length: 14; clone_size: many; v_call: TRBV11-2; d_call: .; j_call: TRBJ2-7; cdr3_aa: CASSFERGVYEQYF; cdr3_nt: TGTGCCAGCAGCTTTGAAAGGGGGGTATACGAGCAGTACTTC
cdr3_length: 14; clone_size: .; v_call: TRBV5-1; d_call: .; j_call: TRBJ2-7; cdr3_aa: CASSLVEPSYEQYF; cdr3_nt: TGCGCCAGCAGCTTGGTAGAGCCCTCCTACGAGCAGTACTTC
cdr3_length: 15; clone_size: many; v_call: TRBV7-9; d_call: TRBD2; j_call: TRBJ2-1; cdr3_aa: CASSPWTSGSDEQFF; cdr3_nt: TGTGCCAGCAGCCCATGGACTAGCGGGAGCGATGAGCAGTTCTTC
cdr3_length: 14; clone_size: many; v_call: TRBV30; d_call: .; j_call: TRBJ1-1; cdr3_aa: CAWSPGAQNTEAFF; cdr3_nt: TGTGCCTGGAGCCCGGGGGCTCAGAACACTGAAGCTTTCTTT
cdr3_length: 13; clone_size: .; v_call: TRBV11-1; d_call: .; j_call: TRBJ1-2; cdr3_aa: CASSAGTRYGYTF; cdr3_nt: TGTGCCAGCAGCGCCGGGACCCGATATGGCTACACCTTC
cdr3_length: 14; clone_size: many; v_call: TRBV2; d_call: TRBD2; j_call: TRBJ2-1; cdr3_aa: CASRTGLAGSEQFF; cdr3_nt: TGTGCCAGCAGGACCGGACTAGCGGGATCCGAGCAGTTCTTC
cdr3_length: 17; clone_size: many; v_call: TRBV5-1; d_call: .; j_call: TRBJ1-6; cdr3_aa: CASSRQETGSYNSPLHF; cdr3_nt: TGCGCCAGCAGTCGTCAAGAGACGGGCTCCTATAATTCACCCCTCCACTTT
cdr3_length: 14; clone_size: many; v_call: TRBV28; d_call: .; j_call: TRBJ1-5; cdr3_aa: CASSFRRDLQPQHF; cdr3_nt: TGTGCCAGCAGTTTTCGGCGGGACCTTCAGCCCCAGCATTTT
cdr3_length: 15; clone_size: few; v_call: TRBV6-6; d_call: .; j_call: TRBJ1-5; cdr3_aa: CASSPQGASNQPQHF; cdr3_nt: TGTGCCAGCAGTCCCCAAGGGGCTAGCAATCAGCCCCAGCATTTT
cdr3_length: 14; clone_size: .; v_call: TRBV20-1; d_call: .; j_call: TRBJ2-7; cdr3_aa: CSASGSRTSYEQYF; cdr3_nt: TGCAGTGCTAGCGGCTCGAGGACCTCCTACGAGCAGTACTTC
cdr3_length: 14; clone_size: few; v_call: TRBV5-1; d_call: TRBD1; j_call: TRBJ1-1; cdr3_aa: CASSRDSQNTEAFF; cdr3_nt: TGCGCCAGCAGCCGGGACAGTCAGAACACTGAAGCTTTCTTT
cdr3_length: 15; clone_size: .; v_call: TRBV6-4; d_call: TRBD1; j_call: TRBJ2-1; cdr3_aa: CASSARTGPDNEQFF; cdr3_nt: TGTGCCAGCAGCGCCAGGACAGGGCCAGACAATGAGCAGTTCTTC
cdr3_length: 16; clone_size: few; v_call: TRBV7-9; d_call: .; j_call: TRBJ2-7; cdr3_aa: CASSLVGGLKLREQYF; cdr3_nt: TGTGCCAGCAGCTTAGTAGGCGGACTAAAATTACGCGAGCAGTACTTC
cdr3_length: 13; clone_size: many; v_call: TRBV29-1; d_call: .; j_call: TRBJ2-2; cdr3_aa: CSVGQRVNGELFF; cdr3_nt: TGCAGCGTTGGCCAAAGGGTTAACGGGGAGCTGTTTTTT
cdr3_length: 14; clone_size: many; v_call: TRBV20-1; d_call: TRBD1; j_call: TRBJ2-7; cdr3_aa: CSAETGTGFYEQYF; cdr3_nt: TGCAGTGCTGAAACCGGGACAGGGTTCTACGAGCAGTACTTC
cdr3_length: 14; clone_size: few; v_call: TRBV7-2; d_call: .; j_call: TRBJ2-7; cdr3_aa: CASSLAFSSYEQYF; cdr3_nt: TGTGCCAGCAGCTTAGCGTTTAGCTCCTACGAGCAGTACTTC
cdr3_length: 14; clone_size: many; v_call: TRBV28; d_call: .; j_call: TRBJ2-7; cdr3_aa: CASRTGTQAYEQYF; cdr3_nt: TGTGCCAGCAGAACCGGGACACAGGCCTACGAGCAGTACTTC
cdr3_length: 12; clone_size: .; v_call: TRBV25-1; d_call: .; j_call: TRBJ2-3; cdr3_aa: CASRKSTDTQYF; cdr3_nt: TGTGCCAGCAGGAAGAGCACAGATACGCAGTATTTT
cdr3_length: 12; clone_size: few; v_call: TRBV10-3; d_call: .; j_call: TRBJ2-7; cdr3_aa: CAINRQDYEQYF; cdr3_nt: TGTGCCATCAACAGACAGGATTACGAGCAGTACTTC
cdr3_length: 13; clone_size: many; v_call: TRBV18; d_call: .; j_call: TRBJ1-1; cdr3_aa: CASSSDRYAEAFF; cdr3_nt: TGTGCCAGCTCTTCCGACAGGTACGCTGAAGCTTTCTTT
cdr3_length: 14; clone_size: few; v_call: TRBV5-1; d_call: TRBD1; j_call: TRBJ2-7; cdr3_aa: CASSPGTGLYEQYF; cdr3_nt: TGCGCCAGCAGCCCTGGGACAGGGCTGTACGAGCAGTACTTC
cdr3_length: 12; clone_size: many; v_call: TRBV20-1; d_call: .; j_call: TRBJ1-1; cdr3_aa: CSARETYTEAFF; cdr3_nt: TGCAGTGCTAGGGAAACCTACACTGAAGCTTTCTTT
cdr3_length: 14; clone_size: .; v_call: TRBV9; d_call: .; j_call: TRBJ2-2; cdr3_aa: CASSVAGDTGELFF; cdr3_nt: TGTGCCAGCAGCGTAGCGGGAGACACCGGGGAGCTGTTTTTT
cdr3_length: 14; clone_size: .; v_call: TRBV20-1; d_call: .; j_call: TRBJ1-1; cdr3_aa: CSAREGGFYTEAFF; cdr3_nt: TGCAGTGCTAGGGAGGGTGGTTTCTACACTGAAGCTTTCTTT
cdr3_length: 15; clone_size: many; v_call: TRBV7-6; d_call: TRBD2; j_call: TRBJ2-1; cdr3_aa: CASSLTGGDYNEQFF; cdr3_nt: TGTGCCAGCAGCTTAACGGGAGGGGACTACAATGAGCAGTTCTTC
cdr3_length: 16; clone_size: many; v_call: TRBV5-4; d_call: TRBD2; j_call: TRBJ2-1; cdr3_aa: CASSLGLAGGVNEQFF; cdr3_nt: TGTGCCAGCAGCTTGGGACTAGCGGGAGGAGTAAATGAGCAGTTCTTC
cdr3_length: 12; clone_size: few; v_call: TRBV19; d_call: .; j_call: TRBJ2-1; cdr3_aa: CASSIPTNEQFF; cdr3_nt: TGTGCCAGTAGTATCCCAACCAATGAGCAGTTCTTC
cdr3_length: 16; clone_size: many; v_call: TRBV28; d_call: TRBD2; j_call: TRBJ2-1; cdr3_aa: CASSFSGLAGSGEQFF; cdr3_nt: TGTGCCAGCAGTTTCTCTGGACTAGCGGGATCCGGTGAGCAGTTCTTC
cdr3_length: 12; clone_size: .; v_call: TRBV28; d_call: .; j_call: TRBJ2-3; cdr3_aa: CATTPSTDTQYF; cdr3_nt: TGTGCCACCACTCCGAGCACAGATACGCAGTATTTT
cdr3_length: 14; clone_size: many; v_call: TRBV6-4; d_call: TRBD1; j_call: TRBJ2-2; cdr3_aa: CASSGTGDTGELFF; cdr3_nt: TGTGCCAGCAGTGGGACAGGGGACACCGGGGAGCTGTTTTTT
cdr3_length: 13; clone_size: .; v_call: TRBV28; d_call: .; j_call: TRBJ1-2; cdr3_aa: CASSLSSDYGYTF; cdr3_nt: TGTGCCAGCAGTTTAAGTTCGGACTATGGCTACACCTTC
cdr3_length: 13; clone_size: .; v_call: TRBV10-2; d_call: .; j_call: TRBJ1-3; cdr3_aa: CASSETGGNTIYF; cdr3_nt: TGCGCCAGCAGTGAAACAGGGGGAAACACCATATATTTT
cdr3_length: 13; clone_size: few; v_call: TRBV20-1; d_call: .; j_call: TRBJ1-5; cdr3_aa: CSGGQGFDQPQHF; cdr3_nt: TGCAGTGGAGGGCAGGGGTTTGATCAGCCCCAGCATTTT
cdr3_length: 18; clone_size: few; v_call: TRBV4-1; d_call: TRBD2; j_call: TRBJ2-3; cdr3_aa: CASSHTGTSGTTTDTQYF; cdr3_nt: TGCGCCAGCAGTCACACCGGGACTAGCGGGACTACTACAGATACGCAGTATTTT
cdr3_length: 15; clone_size: .; v_call: TRBV11-2; d_call: TRBD1; j_call: TRBJ1-6; cdr3_aa: CASSPPGTGNSPLHF; cdr3_nt: TGTGCCAGCAGCCCGCCTGGGACAGGGAATTCACCCCTCCACTTT
cdr3_length: 14; clone_size: .; v_call: TRBV3-1; d_call: .; j_call: TRBJ1-4; cdr3_aa: CASSDTGSNEKLFF; cdr3_nt: TGTGCCAGCAGCGATACAGGGTCTAATGAAAAACTGTTTTTT
cdr3_length: 14; clone_size: .; v_call: TRBV11-1; d_call: .; j_call: TRBJ2-3; cdr3_aa: CASSLRSGEDTQYF; cdr3_nt: TGTGCCAGCAGCTTACGGTCAGGGGAGGATACGCAGTATTTT
cdr3_length: 16; clone_size: .; v_call: TRBV11-1; d_call: TRBD1; j_call: TRBJ2-3; cdr3_aa: CASSIGQNQGADTQYF; cdr3_nt: TGTGCCAGCAGTATCGGACAAAACCAGGGGGCAGATACGCAGTATTTT